Listed here are 8 T cell receptor beta chains from one sample, sequenced in a study of cytomegalovirus exposure and HLA in healthy donors. In the PCR, 60 Vbeta and 13 Jbeta primers were used. Generated by immunoSEQ multiplex PCR, the TCRdb table keeps only in-frame clones and is missing some. Seen here are 75,000 to 90,000 clones, 60% to 85% observed once, and the top ten hold about 22%. Sequences were obtained from PBMCs. The source is a woman aged 40 to 50 in good health and CMV-seropositive.

The rearrangement links TRBV5-6 to TRBJ2-2; 14 nucleotides align to TRBD2. The germline CDR1 and CDR2 sequences are SGHDT and YYEEEE. The V and J ends lost 1 base and 7 bases, in that order; junction bases with no gene match: 12. The CDR3 extends over 19 amino acids. The CDR3 bases are TGTGCCAGCAGCTTGTACGTCGGGACTAGCGGGAGATTGGGCGGGGAGCTGTTTTTT. Its protein is CASSLYVGTSGRLGGELFF.

The chain is built from TRBV2 and TRBJ1-1, with 8 bases matching TRBD1. The CDR3 covers 15 residues. In germline, CDR1 is SNHLY, CDR2 FYNNEI. V was pared by 6 bases and J by 0 bases, with 6 bases of the junction left unmatched. The CDR3 loop is CASRRDRTMNTEAFF. CDR3 bases: TGTGCCAGCAGACGGGACAGGACAATGAACACTGAAGCTTTCTTT.

The CDR3 is CASSAGTPEHF. The CDR3, as DNA: TGTGCCAGCAGCGCCGGGACTCCGGAGCATTTT. This chain joins TRBV28 and TRBJ1-5; perhaps TRBD1 as D (5 bases). The CDR3 runs 11 residues. CDR1 is MDHEN, CDR2 SYDVKM, per germline. V gave up 6 bases and J gave up 14 bases, with 14 bases separating them. Together with reference TRBV28 and TRBJ1-5, the CDR3 gives the full variable domain: DVKVTQSSRYLVKRTGEKVFLECVQDMDHENMFWYRQDPGLGLRLIYFSYDVKMKEKGDIPEGYSVSREKKERFSLILESASTNQTSMYLCASSAGTPEHFGDGTRLSIL.

Of note for this clone: The sample has other DNA sequences that encode this CDR3 too. The rearrangement joins TRBV4-1 to TRBJ1-4; 11 bases are a match to TRBD1. There are 16 residues in the CDR3. Germline V gives CDR1 MGHRA, CDR2 YSYEKL. The ends lost 4 bases at V and 0 bases at J; junction bases unmatched: 1. The CDR3, as DNA: TGCGCCAGCAGCCCGGGACAGGGGGCAACTAATGAAAAACTGTTTTTT. Amino acids: CASSPGQGATNEKLFF.

The rearrangement joins TRBV6-5 to TRBJ2-7, with 7 nucleotides matching TRBD2. There are 12 residues in the CDR3. V gave up 10 bases and J gave up 5 bases; unmatched junction bases: 8. Germline CDR1 and CDR2: MNHEY and SVGAGI. CDR3 in amino acids: CATSRGSNEQYF. CDR3 in DNA: TGTGCCACCTCCCGCGGGAGTAACGAGCAGTACTTC.

The chain couples TRBV19 to TRBJ2-3, with 11 nucleotides matching TRBD2. The CDR3 consists of 18 residues. Germline V lookup: CDR1 LNHDA, CDR2 SQIVND (reference sequence). V dropped 4 bases and J dropped 6; count of bases not matched to a gene: 15. The CDR3 nucleotides read TGTGCCAGTAGTACCACTCCCGGGACTAGCGGCGAGTGGGATACGCAGTATTTT. This codes for CASSTTPGTSGEWDTQYF.

The chain links TRBV18 to TRBJ1-1; tentatively, D is TRBD1 (6 bases). Germline V lookup: CDR1 KGHSH, CDR2 LQKENI. V was clipped by 2 bases and J by 1 base, with 11 bases between them. The CDR3 is 15 residues long. The chain's CDR3 is CASSPKGGANTEAFF. CDR3 nucleotides: TGTGCCAGCTCACCAAAGGGGGGGGCGAACACTGAAGCTTTCTTT.

The chain employs TRBV27 and TRBJ2-1; perhaps TRBD2 as D (7 bases). Germline CDR1 is MNHEY and CDR2 is SMNVEV (reference sequence). V lost 6 bases, J lost 4 bases, and 19 bases lay in between. This CDR3 contains 16 residues. The CDR3 sequence: CASRPEQGLKYNEQFF. CDR3 in DNA: TGTGCCAGCAGACCCGAACAGGGACTAAAATACAATGAGCAGTTCTTC.